Listed here are 18 T cell receptor beta chains from one sample, sequenced in a study of response to subunit inactivated influenza vaccine. TCRdb reprocessed the RT-PCR reads with MiXCR, giving one entry per CDR3 protein. Of approximately 520,000 distinct CDR3 sequences listed, 25% were seen once; the top ten hold approximately 2%. The source was CD4+ T cells sorted from PBMCs, collected 5 days after vaccination. These TCRs come from a man aged 45 to 65 who received an inactivated influenza vaccine.

This clonotype has only a few counts. The V and J genes are TRBV20-1 and TRBJ2-1; no clear D. The CDR3 is made up of 12 amino acids. Trimming removed 3 bases at V and 4 bases at J, with 7 bases between. Looked up from germline, CDR1 is DFQATT and CDR2 is SNEGSKA (reference sequence). The CDR3 sequence: CSASSGYNEQFF. The CDR3 bases are TGCAGTGCTAGTTCCGGGTACAATGAGCAGTTCTTC.

This clonotype has just a few counts. The V and J genes are TRBV12-3 or TRBV12-4 and TRBJ2-1, with D possibly TRBD2 on 6 matching bases. The V gene lost 7 bases and the J gene lost 2 bases, with 21 bases spanning the gap. The CDR3 is made up of 17 amino acids. For the CDR3, the DNA is TGTGCCAGCATCCTCCACCTGGGACTCTCTACCTACAATGAGCAGTTCTTC. It translates to CASILHLGLSTYNEQFF.

There are a few counts of this clonotype. This chain uses TRBV10-3 with TRBJ1-1; tentatively, D is TRBD1 (6 bases). Deletions cut 3 bases from V and 4 bases from J, with 9 bases between. Per the germline V gene, CDR1 is ENHRY and CDR2 is SYGVKD. The CDR3 is 13 residues long. CDR3 in DNA: TGTGCCATCAGTGACACAGGGACCACTGAAGCTTTCTTT. Translation gives CAISDTGTTEAFF.

This clonotype was counted only a few times. This chain uses TRBV7-2 with TRBJ2-5, with a weak D call TRBD1 (5 bases). Trimming cost V 6 bases and J 2 bases, with 16 bases left between them. From germline, CDR1 is SGHTA and CDR2 FQGNSA. The CDR3 is 15 amino acids. CDR3 region: CASSLAQGAQETQYF. CDR3 DNA sequence: TGTGCCAGCAGTCTTGCCCAGGGCGCTCAAGAGACCCAGTACTTC.

The table lists this clonotype with a count of one. The rearrangement joins TRBV6-2 or TRBV6-3 to TRBJ2-1; 12 bases align to TRBD2. The CDR3 consists of 17 residues. The V gene end was trimmed by 6 bases and the J gene end by 0 bases; junction bases not matched to a gene: 6. Germline V gives CDR1 MNHEY, CDR2 SVGEGT. CDR3 region: CASSSLAGGPSYNEQFF. CDR3 DNA sequence: TGTGCCAGCAGCTCTCTAGCGGGAGGGCCCTCCTACAATGAGCAGTTCTTC.

The chain uses TRBV12-3 or TRBV12-4 and TRBJ2-3; the D is unclear. V was cut by 6 bases and J by 11 bases, with 18 bases left in between. This CDR3 comprises 13 residues. CDR3 sequence (DNA): TGTGCCAGCAGAATCGGCCGCACATCCGTGCAGTATTTT. This codes for CASRIGRTSVQYF.

This clonotype showed up just a few times. The V call is TRBV12-3 or TRBV12-4, the J call TRBJ2-7; D may be TRBD1 (6 bases). The CDR3 is 15 amino acids. The V end was cut by 6 bases, the J end by 2 bases, with 17 bases between. CDR3 region: CASRPRRQAAYEQYF. In nucleotides, the CDR3 is TGTGCCAGCAGGCCTCGCCGACAGGCTGCCTACGAGCAGTACTTC.

The chain joins TRBV18 to TRBJ2-5, with a possible D match to TRBD1 (6 bases). Germline V CDR1 and CDR2: KGHSH, LQKENI. Trimming stripped 0 bases from V and 2 bases from J, with 10 bases between. The CDR3 is made up of 15 amino acids. CDR3 bases: TGTGCCAGCTCACCACCCCGAGGACAGCAAGAGACCCAGTACTTC. Its protein product is CASSPPRGQQETQYF.

This clonotype was recorded a few times. The rearrangement joins TRBV10-3 to TRBJ2-1; no clear D. The V gene lost 4 bases and the J gene lost 6 bases, with 13 bases spanning the gap. The CDR3 loop spans 14 amino acids. The germline CDR1 and CDR2 sequences are ENHRY and SYGVKD. The CDR3 bases are TGTGCCATCAGTGGCCAAGATTCGAGCAATGAGCAGTTCTTC. This encodes CAISGQDSSNEQFF.

This rearrangement joins TRBV20-1 to TRBJ2-3; the match to TRBD1 covers 7 bases. CDR3 length equals 16 residues. CDR1 and CDR2 (germline): DFQATT, SNEGSKA (reference sequence). The V segment lost 0 bases and the J segment 3 bases; nucleotides outside the gene matches: 9. CDR3 region: CSARDIRQGRTDTQYF. DNA for the CDR3: TGCAGTGCTAGAGATATACGACAGGGTAGGACAGATACGCAGTATTTT.

This clonotype came up a few times. The chain links TRBV24-1 to TRBJ2-7, with D perhaps matching TRBD1 (5 bases). The CDR3 spans 15 residues. Germline values: CDR1 KGHDR, CDR2 SFDVKD. Trimming stripped 4 bases from V and 7 bases from J, with 19 bases between. CDR3 sequence: CATSDASGNGWEQYF. DNA of the CDR3: TGTGCCACCAGTGACGCCTCAGGGAACGGGTGGGAGCAGTACTTC.

V and J are TRBV20-1 and TRBJ2-3; 7 nucleotides line up with TRBD1. The CDR3 is 16 amino acids. V lost 2 bases, J lost 0 bases, and 8 bases stayed unmatched. Germline CDR1 is DFQATT and CDR2 is SNEGSKA (reference sequence). CDR3 sequence: CSARHPRDSSTDTQYF. The CDR3, as DNA: TGCAGTGCTAGACACCCCCGGGACAGTAGCACAGATACGCAGTATTTT.

This clonotype was seen more than once but under ten times. V usage is TRBV29-1 and J usage is TRBJ2-5, with 12 bases aligning to TRBD2. The CDR3 contains 14 residues. Germline trimming cut 6 bases from V and 8 bases from J; bases unmatched to any gene: 10. The germline gives CDR1 SQVTM, CDR2 ANQGSEA. DNA for the CDR3: TGCAGCGTACAAGCCCTAGCGGGGGGGCTCACCCAGTACTTC. Translation gives CSVQALAGGLTQYF.

This clonotype appeared a single time. This chain connects TRBV5-1 to TRBJ2-7; 11 bases fit TRBD2. The CDR3 extends over 15 amino acids. The trim removed 4 bases at V and 0 bases at J, leaving 3 bases unmatched. Germline V gene sequence: CDR1 SGHRS, CDR2 YFSETQ. For the CDR3, the DNA is TGCGCCAGCAGCGGGACTAGCGGTCACTCCTACGAGCAGTACTTC. This codes for CASSGTSGHSYEQYF.

This chain links TRBV7-6 with TRBJ2-3, with 7 nucleotides matching TRBD2. Trimming took 1 base from V and 0 from J; bases not matched to a gene: 7. This CDR3 has 17 amino acids. From germline, CDR1 is SGHVS and CDR2 FNYEAQ. In DNA form, the CDR3 reads TGTGCCAGCAGCTTAGGATCCGCGGGAGTTAGCACAGATACGCAGTATTTT. Translating gives CASSLGSAGVSTDTQYF.

The V and J genes are TRBV24-1 and TRBJ2-1, with TRBD2 matching 12 bases. V shed 5 bases and J 7 bases; nucleotides not matched to a gene: 8. This CDR3 spans 16 amino acids. Germline V gives CDR1 KGHDR, CDR2 SFDVKD. CDR3 DNA: TGTGCCACCAGTGGGCTGACTAGCGGGGGAGCGAATGAGCAGTTCTTC. Amino acids: CATSGLTSGGANEQFF.

The rearrangement uses TRBV6-1 and TRBJ2-7; possible D gene TRBD2, 6 bases. This CDR3 region has 14 residues. The V end lost 6 bases, the J end lost 2 bases, and 14 bases lay between the germline ends. The germline gives CDR1 MNHNS, CDR2 SASEGT. CDR3 coding DNA: TGTGCCAGCAGCGGGGAGGTCTACCCCTACGAGCAGTACTTC. Its translation is CASSGEVYPYEQYF.

This clonotype was seen at least ten times. This chain links TRBV2 with TRBJ2-5; the match to TRBD2 covers 7 bases. The CDR3 has 13 residues. Per the germline V gene, CDR1 is SNHLY and CDR2 is FYNNEI. The trim removed 5 bases at V and 5 bases at J, leaving 5 bases unmatched. This CDR3 reads CASSRLAGETQYF. The DNA for the CDR3 is TGTGCCAGCAGTCGACTAGCAGGGGAGACCCAGTACTTC.